The T cell receptor beta chain under discussion was sequenced for a study of T cell clonotyping in hematopoietic cell transplantation. Study at large: Recipients' pretransplant samples followed cytoreduction. The study's findings and limits: Cells were unsorted, so CD4 and CD8 contributions were not separated. After transplant, recipient diversity fell while pathologically expanded clonotypes grew through day 180.

The V end was cut by 5 bases, the J end by 3 bases, with 13 bases between. This CDR3 spans 15 amino acids. Germline values: CDR1 MNHEY, CDR2 SMNVEV (reference sequence). Produced via immunoSEQ multiplex PCR; TCRdb's table is partial and in-frame only. The table lists 50,000 or so clones, 82% of them singletons. Time point indicated: recipient sample about 28 days before transplant, after cytoreduction. With regard to this clone: Antigen: not known.

Sequences were derived from peripheral blood mononuclear cells, sampled before stem cell transplant. This chain connects TRBV27 to TRBJ1-4; D is possibly TRBD1 (6 bases). This receptor was taken from a man between 60 and 75 years old with myelodysplastic syndrome. Some clones in this sample may be carry-over from other donors' samples. Here the CDR3 DNA reads TGTGCCAGCAGTCCGTCGGACAGACCTAATGAAAAACTGTTTTTT. It translates to CASSPSDRPNEKLFF. Full variable domain (outside the CDR3, taken from reference TRBV27 and TRBJ1-4): EAQVTQNPRYLITVTGKKLTVTCSQNMNHEYMSWYRQDPGLGLRQIYYSMNVEVTDKGDVPEGYKVSRKEKRNFPLILESPSPNQTSLYFCASSPSDRPNEKLFFGSGTQLSVL.